The rows below give T cell receptor beta chains drawn from one sample of a study of blood T cells in healthy people across ages. TCRdb independently ran MiXCR on the 5' RACE reads; one entry per CDR3 protein. The sample holds about 1.1 million distinct CDR3 sequences; 35% to 45% are singletons and the top ten take under 15%. Sequenced: blood. The receptors derive from a man aged 18 to 29 in good health. The CDR3 runs from the conserved cysteine through the conserved F or W. Fields, in order: CDR3 protein, CDR3 DNA, clone size, J gene, D gene, V gene. D genes are given only for firm matches. The size field is filled for only some rows; it gives once, few, many or a size class.

cdr3_aa: CASSIGGLAPYEQYF; cdr3_nt: TGCGCCAGCAGCATCGGGGGGCTAGCGCCCTACGAGCAGTACTTC; clone_size: -; j_call: TRBJ2-7; d_call: -; v_call: TRBV5-1
cdr3_aa: CSAGDAQETQFF; cdr3_nt: TGCAGTGCTGGAGATGCTCAAGAGACCCAGTTCTTC; clone_size: -; j_call: TRBJ2-1; d_call: -; v_call: TRBV20-1
cdr3_aa: CASSFGGFGETQYF; cdr3_nt: TGTGCCAGCAGTTTTGGCGGATTCGGAGAGACCCAGTACTTC; clone_size: many; j_call: TRBJ2-5; d_call: -; v_call: TRBV27
cdr3_aa: CSARDFVYAGELFF; cdr3_nt: TGCAGTGCTAGAGATTTTGTCTACGCCGGGGAGCTGTTTTTT; clone_size: -; j_call: TRBJ2-2; d_call: -; v_call: TRBV20-1
cdr3_aa: CAIRGGQGKANYGYTF; cdr3_nt: TGTGCCATCAGGGGTGGACAGGGAAAAGCGAACTATGGCTACACCTTC; clone_size: few; j_call: TRBJ1-2; d_call: TRBD1; v_call: TRBV10-3
cdr3_aa: CSVRGDTGELFF; cdr3_nt: TGCAGCGTTCGAGGGGACACCGGGGAGCTGTTTTTT; clone_size: -; j_call: TRBJ2-2; d_call: -; v_call: TRBV29-1
cdr3_aa: CASSLSLDMTQYF; cdr3_nt: TGCGCCAGCAGCTTGTCCCTAGACATGACCCAGTACTTC; clone_size: -; j_call: TRBJ2-5; d_call: -; v_call: TRBV5-1
cdr3_aa: CASSYSPNNQRGGWLSPQFF; cdr3_nt: TGTGCCAGCAGTTATTCCCCCAATAACCAGCGGGGGGGCTGGTTGAGTCCGCAGTTCTTC; clone_size: few; j_call: TRBJ2-1; d_call: TRBD2; v_call: TRBV6-2/TRBV6-3
cdr3_aa: CSAPGGAYNEQFF; cdr3_nt: TGCAGTGCTCCGGGGGGTGCCTACAATGAGCAGTTCTTC; clone_size: -; j_call: TRBJ2-1; d_call: TRBD2; v_call: TRBV20-1
cdr3_aa: CASSGQYNEQFF; cdr3_nt: TGTGCCAGCAGCGGCCAGTACAATGAGCAGTTCTTC; clone_size: -; j_call: TRBJ2-1; d_call: -; v_call: TRBV7-2
cdr3_aa: CASSKGQAPYNEQYF; cdr3_nt: TGTGCCAGCAGCAAAGGACAGGCCCCCTACAATGAGCAGTACTTC; clone_size: -; j_call: TRBJ2-7; d_call: TRBD1; v_call: TRBV14
cdr3_aa: CASSPEDTQGQETQYF; cdr3_nt: TGCGCCAGCAGCCCCGAGGACACCCAAGGTCAAGAGACCCAGTACTTC; clone_size: few; j_call: TRBJ2-5; d_call: -; v_call: TRBV4-3
cdr3_aa: CASSSPLAGGSTDTQYF; cdr3_nt: TGTGCCAGCAGCTCCCCCCTAGCGGGGGGTTCCACAGATACGCAGTATTTT; clone_size: few; j_call: TRBJ2-3; d_call: TRBD2; v_call: TRBV7-9